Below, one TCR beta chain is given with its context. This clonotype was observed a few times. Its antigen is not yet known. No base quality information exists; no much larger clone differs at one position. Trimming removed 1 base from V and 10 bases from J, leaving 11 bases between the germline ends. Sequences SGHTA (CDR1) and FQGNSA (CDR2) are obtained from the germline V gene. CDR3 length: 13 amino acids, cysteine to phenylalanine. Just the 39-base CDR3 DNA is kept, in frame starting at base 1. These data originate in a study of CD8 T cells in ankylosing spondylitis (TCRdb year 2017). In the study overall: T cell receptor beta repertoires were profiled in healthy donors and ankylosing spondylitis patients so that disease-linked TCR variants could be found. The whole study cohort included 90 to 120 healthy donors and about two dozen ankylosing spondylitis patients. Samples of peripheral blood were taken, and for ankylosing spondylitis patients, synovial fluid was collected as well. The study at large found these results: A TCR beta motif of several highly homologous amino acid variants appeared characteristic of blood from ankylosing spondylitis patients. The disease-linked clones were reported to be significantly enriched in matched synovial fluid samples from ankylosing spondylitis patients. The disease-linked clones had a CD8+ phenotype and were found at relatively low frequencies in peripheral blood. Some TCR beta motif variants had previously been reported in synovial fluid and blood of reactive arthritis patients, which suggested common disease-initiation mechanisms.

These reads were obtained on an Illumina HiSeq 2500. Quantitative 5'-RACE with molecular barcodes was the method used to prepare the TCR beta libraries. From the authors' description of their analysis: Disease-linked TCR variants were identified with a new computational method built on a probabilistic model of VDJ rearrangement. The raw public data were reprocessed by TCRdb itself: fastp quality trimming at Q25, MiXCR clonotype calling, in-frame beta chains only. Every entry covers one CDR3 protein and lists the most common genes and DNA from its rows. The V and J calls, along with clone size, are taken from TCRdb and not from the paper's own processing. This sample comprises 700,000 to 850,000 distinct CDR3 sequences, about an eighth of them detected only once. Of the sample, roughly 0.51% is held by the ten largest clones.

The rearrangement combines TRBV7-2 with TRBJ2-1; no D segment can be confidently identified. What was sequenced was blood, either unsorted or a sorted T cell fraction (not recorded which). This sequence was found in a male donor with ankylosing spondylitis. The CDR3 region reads CASSLVFNGEQFF. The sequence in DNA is TGTGCCAGCAGCTTAGTGTTTAATGGAGAGCAGTTCTTC.